These 3 T cell receptor beta chains originate from one sample sequenced in a study of siplizumab effects on memory and regulatory T cells. Sequenced by immunoSEQ multiplex PCR; TCRdb stores in-frame clones only, minus some. The repertoire holds fewer than 100,000 clones, about 93% seen once, with 0.3% in the top ten. The material sequenced was non-Treg CD4+ T cells sorted from blood. The receptors were sampled from a human donor in good health.

This chain links TRBV29-1 with TRBJ2-2, with no clear D. V was cut by 2 bases and J by 0 bases, with 7 bases left in between. CDR3 length equals 14 residues. Germline V gene lookup returns CDR1 SQVTM and CDR2 ANQGSEA. CDR3 sequence: CSVEHGSNTGELFF. DNA of the CDR3: TGCAGCGTTGAACACGGGTCGAACACCGGGGAGCTGTTTTTT.

The chain recombines TRBV5-4 with TRBJ1-2; D call uncertain. V was pared by 2 bases and J by 4 bases, with 9 bases between. Germline V lookup: CDR1 SGHNT, CDR2 YYREEE (reference sequence). This CDR3 contains 13 residues. The CDR3 here is CASSFRSLYGYTF. CDR3 nucleotides: TGTGCCAGCAGCTTCCGATCTCTCTATGGCTACACCTTC. The variable domain in full, with the rest retrieved from reference TRBV5-4 and TRBJ1-2, is ETGVTQSPTHLIKTRGQQVTLRCSSQSGHNTVSWYQQALGQGPQFIFQYYREEENGRGNFPPRFSGLQFPNYSSELNVNALELDDSALYLCASSFRSLYGYTFGSGTRLTVV.

The CDR3 DNA reads TGTGCCAGTAGTGCAGACAGGGTAACCTACAATGAGCAGTTCTTC. It is translated as CASSADRVTYNEQFF. This chain connects TRBV19 to TRBJ2-1; 7 bases align to TRBD1. Germline assignment: CDR1 LNHDA and CDR2 SQIVND (reference sequence). The length of the CDR3 is 15 residues. V was clipped by 5 bases and J by 2 bases; unmatched bases: 6.